This record looks at one T cell receptor (beta chain) sequence and its context. The antigen is unknown. The CDR3 has 13 residues. CDR1 and CDR2 from the germline V gene are SNHLY and FYNNEI. V dropped 10 bases and J dropped 4 bases, with 16 bases sitting between them. The sample belongs to a study of OX40 agonist ivuxolimab in advanced cancers. The wider study: Patients took ivuxolimab, an agonistic anti-OX40 (CD134) antibody.

Study-wide findings and caveats: CD4+ and CD8+ T cells in blood underwent clonal expansion by week 6 at 0.1 to 3.0 mg/kg. Expanded clones belonging to CD8+ T cells outnumbered, on average, those of CD4+. In the expanded peripheral T cells, antigen specificity was never determined.

Using immunoSEQ multiplex PCR, the repertoire was profiled, and TCRdb retains in-frame clones only, with some absent. The repertoire holds 77,000 or so clones, with 85% as singletons. The clonotype was recovered from an adult with an advanced solid tumor such as melanoma, head and neck, liver or kidney cancer. The sequencing used CD4+ or CD8+ T cells sorted from blood, collected in a trial of the OX40 agonist ivuxolimab. The chain uses TRBV2 and TRBJ1-2; the D is unclear. CDR3 amino acids: CATKLGLGYGYTF. CDR3 in DNA: TGTGCCACCAAGCTAGGGTTAGGCTATGGCTACACCTTC. Combining the CDR3 with reference TRBV2 and TRBJ1-2 gives the whole variable domain EPEVTQTPSHQVTQMGQEVILRCVPISNHLYFYWYRQILGQKVEFLVSFYNNEISEKSEIFDDQFSVERPDGSNFTLKIRSTKLEDSAMYFCATKLGLGYGYTFGSGTRLTVV.